Following are 15 T cell receptor beta chains from one sample sequenced in a study of blood T cell repertoires in COVID-19. This table comes from immunoSEQ multiplex PCR, and its TCRdb copy is limited to in-frame clones, with some not included. The profile covers 250,000 to 300,000 clones, with 84% appearing a single time and around 4.1% taken by the ten largest. Material: PBMCs or T cells enriched from blood (not recorded which). The receptor source for this set is a young man with acute COVID-19.

The chain employs TRBV19 and TRBJ1-5, with 7 bases matching TRBD1. The length of the CDR3 is 14 residues. Per the germline V gene, CDR1 is LNHDA and CDR2 is SQIVND (reference sequence). J was trimmed by 6 bases and V by 6 bases; bases with no gene match: 8. This CDR3 is CASRWGQGGQPQHF. The CDR3 DNA sequence: TGTGCCAGTAGATGGGGGCAGGGGGGTCAGCCCCAGCATTTT.

The sample holds one count of this clone. The J gene is TRBJ1-2, the V gene TRBV11-2, with TRBD1 matching over 8 bases. The V gene's germline CDR1 is SGHAT and CDR2 FQNNGV. The CDR3 runs to 15 residues. V lost 4 bases to trimming and J lost 2 bases; unmatched junction nucleotides: 6. The CDR3 spells CASSSIRGRNYGYTF. CDR3 DNA sequence: TGTGCCAGCAGCTCCATCAGGGGGCGAAACTATGGCTACACCTTC.

The rearrangement links TRBV29-1 to TRBJ2-7; D gene ambiguous. V shed 7 bases and J shed 7 bases, with 14 bases lying between them. Germline lookup yields CDR1 SQVTM and CDR2 ANQGSEA. The CDR3 is 11 residues long. As DNA, the CDR3 is TGCAGCGCCAGGTTAGGCACGGAGCAGTACGTC. This translates into CSARLGTEQYV.

V and J are TRBV25-1 and TRBJ2-3; 8 bases are a match to TRBD2. Germline loops: CDR1 MGHDK, CDR2 SYGVNS. V lost 4 bases, J lost 5 bases, and 5 bases stayed unmatched. The CDR3 length is 14 residues. Written as DNA, the CDR3 is TGTGCCAGCAGTGGCGGGGGGCGGGGAGATACGCAGTATTTT. Its protein product is CASSGGGRGDTQYF.

On this clone itself: One junction end disagrees with the germline gene, perhaps due to a read error. The CDR3 loop is CASNDGTSGRDEQFF. CDR3 in DNA: TGTGCCAGCAACGACGGGACTAGCGGGAGAGATGAGCAGTTCTTC. This chain joins TRBV5-1 and TRBJ2-1; 14 nucleotides agree with TRBD2. The CDR3 has 15 residues. The germline V gene encodes CDR1 SGHRS and CDR2 YFSETQ.

The chain is built from TRBV27 and TRBJ1-1; D might be TRBD1 (5 bases). V was shortened by 5 bases and J by 4 bases, with 23 bases between the two germline ends. The CDR3 loop spans 17 amino acids. CDR1 is MNHEY and CDR2 is SMNVEV in the germline V gene (reference sequence). The CDR3 region has the DNA TGTGCCAGCAGTCTAGGGCTTAGGCGGGGCGGTTTCACTGAAGCTTTCTTT. Translated, it gives CASSLGLRRGGFTEAFF.

This chain links TRBV2 with TRBJ1-4, with TRBD1 identical over 8 bases. The CDR3 runs 13 residues. V trimming: 6 bases; J trimming: 8 bases; junction bases outside the gene matches: 5. CDR1 is SNHLY and CDR2 is FYNNEI in the germline V gene. The CDR3 reads CASRQGVSEKLFF. CDR3 bases: TGTGCCAGCAGACAGGGGGTTAGCGAAAAACTGTTTTTT.

This chain links TRBV2 with TRBJ1-1; 8 nucleotides match TRBD1. Trimming removed 6 bases from V and 4 bases from J; junction bases left unmatched: 7. Germline V gene data show CDR1 as SNHLY and CDR2 as FYNNEI. CDR3 length: 14 residues. CDR3 bases: TGTGCCAGCAGCGGACACAGGGGGGGCACTGAAGCTTTCTTT. As protein: CASSGHRGGTEAFF.

The gene calls are TRBV7-2 and TRBJ1-1; D gene uncertain. From germline, CDR1 is SGHTA and CDR2 FQGNSA. V shed 4 bases and J shed 3 bases, with 9 bases lying between them. The CDR3 is made up of 13 amino acids. CDR3 amino acids: CASSSRLHTEAFF. The DNA for the CDR3 is TGTGCCAGCAGCTCCAGGTTGCACACTGAAGCTTTCTTT.

Concerning this clone: Germline and junction disagree at one end, which may indicate a read error. The gene calls are TRBV5-1 and TRBJ2-5; 8 bases match TRBD1. This CDR3 is built from 15 residues. The germline CDR1 and CDR2 sequences are SGHRS and YFSETQ. The CDR3 loop reads CASSIGQGQGETQYF. The CDR3, as DNA: TGTGCCAGCAGCATTGGACAGGGTCAGGGAGAGACCCAGTACTTC.

In this sample, this clone turned up once. This chain joins TRBV15 and TRBJ1-2; D gene uncertain. CDR1 is LNHNV, CDR2 YYDKDF, per germline (reference sequence). With 6 bases removed from V and 2 bases from J, the gap between germline ends came to 13 bases. This CDR3 is 14 amino acids long. CDR3 nucleotide sequence: TGTGCCACCAGTGCATGGGGAGAGAACTATGGCTACACCTTC. It translates to CATSAWGENYGYTF.

The rearrangement uses TRBV27 and TRBJ2-1, with 7 positions matching TRBD2. The germline V gene encodes CDR1 MNHEY and CDR2 SMNVEV (reference sequence). J gave up 0 bases and V 3 bases, and 2 bases lay outside the gene matches. The CDR3 has 15 amino acids. The CDR3 here is CASSLPSGSYNEQFF. As DNA, the CDR3 is TGTGCCAGCAGTTTGCCTAGCGGCTCCTACAATGAGCAGTTCTTC.

The V gene is TRBV19, the J gene TRBJ1-2; the D is unclear. The CDR3 is 12 amino acids. Germline V lookup: CDR1 LNHDA, CDR2 SQIVND (reference sequence). V was clipped by 4 bases and J by 4 bases, with 7 bases between them. The CDR3 protein is CASSRNSYGYTF. The CDR3 DNA sequence: TGTGCCAGTAGTAGGAACAGCTATGGCTACACCTTC. Filled out from reference TRBV19 and TRBJ1-2, the complete variable domain reads DGGITQSPKYLFRKEGQNVTLSCEQNLNHDAMYWYRQDPGQGLRLIYYSQIVNDFQKGDIAEGYSVSREKKESFPLTVTSAQKNPTAFYLCASSRNSYGYTFGSGTRLTVV.

This chain links TRBV4-2 with TRBJ1-5; no definite D call. Trimming took 0 bases from V and 4 from J, leaving 4 bases between them. From germline, CDR1 is LGHNA and CDR2 YNFKEQ. The CDR3 covers 13 residues. The chain's CDR3 is CASSQDQNQPQHF. The CDR3 bases are TGTGCCAGCAGCCAAGATCAGAATCAGCCCCAGCATTTT.

V is TRBV5-5 and J is TRBJ2-1, with a weak D call TRBD1 (6 bases). V shed 0 bases and J shed 6 bases, with 16 bases lying between them. Per the germline V gene, CDR1 is SGHKS and CDR2 is YYEKEE (reference sequence). The CDR3 length is 16 residues. The CDR3 DNA sequence: TGTGCCAGCAGCTTGGCCTCCTCCTCACAGGGCAATGAGCAGTTCTTC. This sequence encodes CASSLASSSQGNEQFF.